This entry lists 20 T cell receptor beta chains sequenced from one sample in a study of T cell responses to AZD1222 COVID-19 vaccine. Using immunoSEQ multiplex PCR, the repertoire was profiled, and TCRdb retains in-frame clones only, with some absent. The table records about 180,000 clones, more than 90% of them present only once. The sample was peripheral blood, taken on day 0 of AZD1222 vaccination. These receptors originate from an adult in good health.

V usage is TRBV3-1 (or the pseudogene TRBV3-2) and J usage is TRBJ1-2, with TRBD1 matching over 7 bases. The CDR3 runs to 12 residues. V shed 5 bases and J 8 bases; nucleotides not matched to a gene: 5. CDR1 is LGHDT, CDR2 YNNKEL, per germline (reference sequence). CDR3 region: CASSRQGRGYTF. The CDR3 DNA follows: TGTGCCAGCAGCAGACAGGGCCGGGGCTACACCTTC.

V gene TRBV27 combines with J gene TRBJ2-7; 16 positions agree with TRBD2. CDR1 is MNHEY, CDR2 SMNVEV, per germline (reference sequence). The CDR3 has 17 residues. Trimming cost V 5 bases and J 0 bases; bases outside gene matches: 4. The CDR3 sequence is CASSPGTSGRGSYEQYF. The DNA for the CDR3 is TGTGCCAGCAGTCCCGGGACTAGCGGGAGGGGCTCCTACGAGCAGTACTTC.

V usage is TRBV6-2 or TRBV6-3 and J usage is TRBJ2-1; 11 nucleotides align to TRBD2. V lost 6 bases, J lost 4 bases, and 11 bases stayed unmatched. This CDR3 spans 17 amino acids. Germline V CDR1 and CDR2: MNHEY, SVGEGT. For the CDR3, the DNA is TGTGCCAGCAGCCTCGGACCGGGACTAGCGGATTACAATGAGCAGTTCTTC. Translating it yields CASSLGPGLADYNEQFF.

The chain links TRBV21-1 to TRBJ1-2. TRBV21-1 is classified as a pseudogene. CDR3 length: 15 residues. CDR3 nucleotide sequence: TGTGCCAGCAGCAAAGATAGGGCAGGCAACTATGGCTACACCTTC. Translated, it gives CASSKDRAGNYGYTF.

The CDR3 sequence is CASRSNYGYTF. The CDR3 DNA follows: TGTGCCAGCAGATCTAACTATGGCTACACCTTC. The J gene is TRBJ1-2, the V gene TRBV28; D uncertain. V gave up 6 bases and J gave up 0 bases, with 2 bases separating them. This CDR3 spans 11 amino acids. From germline, CDR1 is MDHEN and CDR2 SYDVKM.

This rearrangement joins TRBV11-2 to TRBJ2-7, with D possibly TRBD2 on 5 matching bases. The CDR3 contains 15 residues. CDR1 is SGHAT, CDR2 FQNNGV, per germline. Trimming left V 1 base short and J 2 bases short, with 12 bases between. CDR3 protein: CASSLGGALTYEQYF. Written as DNA, the CDR3 is TGTGCCAGCAGCTTAGGGGGAGCGCTAACCTACGAGCAGTACTTC.

This chain connects TRBV6-1 to TRBJ1-5, with no clear D. The germline V gene encodes CDR1 MNHNS and CDR2 SASEGT. Trimming took off 3 bases at V and 0 bases at J, with 9 bases between the two ends. This CDR3 spans 15 amino acids. The CDR3 nucleotides are TGTGCCAGCAGTGAGGACCCATATAGCAATCAGCCCCAGCATTTT. Residues: CASSEDPYSNQPQHF.

The chain has TRBV4-1 and TRBJ2-1, with D perhaps TRBD2 (5 bases). Germline V lookup: CDR1 MGHRA, CDR2 YSYEKL. The CDR3 totals 16 residues. Trimming took 4 bases from V and 2 from J, leaving 15 bases between them. In DNA, the CDR3 is TGCGCCAGCAGCCCGGAAGGCGGGCCCACCTACAATGAGCAGTTCTTC. Its translation: CASSPEGGPTYNEQFF.

The CDR3 spells CASSPGTGSYNEQFF. The DNA of the CDR3 is TGTGCCAGCAGTCCAGGGACAGGGTCCTACAATGAGCAGTTCTTC. The chain has TRBV6-5 and TRBJ2-1; 9 bases align to TRBD1. Germline V gene data show CDR1 as MNHEY and CDR2 as SVGAGI. With V trimmed by 5 bases and J by 1 base, 3 bases remained unmatched. The CDR3 runs to 15 residues.

V and J are TRBV27 and TRBJ2-7; D may be TRBD1 or TRBD2 (6 bases each). The CDR3 length is 13 residues. The V and J ends lost 5 bases and 5 bases respectively, with 13 bases between them. The germline gives CDR1 MNHEY, CDR2 SMNVEV (reference sequence). The CDR3: CASSPWGADEQYF. The CDR3 nucleotides read TGTGCCAGCAGTCCCTGGGGGGCGGACGAGCAGTACTTC.

The chain has TRBV11-2 and TRBJ2-5; TRBD2 agrees at 9 bases. V shed 0 bases and J 2 bases; nucleotides not matched to a gene: 13. The CDR3 is 19 residues long. Germline CDR1 and CDR2: SGHAT and FQNNGV. The CDR3 spells CASSLDSQASGNWQETQYF. CDR3 in DNA: TGTGCCAGCAGCTTAGATTCCCAGGCTAGCGGGAACTGGCAAGAGACCCAGTACTTC.

The chain couples TRBV6-6 to TRBJ2-1; the match to TRBD1 covers 8 bases. V shed 5 bases, J shed 0 bases, and the junction held 3 bases outside the gene matches. The germline V gene encodes CDR1 MNHNY and CDR2 SVGAGI (reference sequence). The CDR3 extends over 15 amino acids. The CDR3 is CASSGQGGSYNEQFF. The DNA for the CDR3 is TGTGCCAGCAGTGGACAGGGTGGCTCCTACAATGAGCAGTTCTTC.

The J gene is TRBJ1-2, the V gene TRBV11-3, with D perhaps TRBD1 (6 bases). The germline V gene encodes CDR1 SGHNT and CDR2 YENEEA. This CDR3 has 14 amino acids. V lost 0 bases and J lost 8, with 13 bases in between. The CDR3 coding sequence is TGTGCCAGCAGCTTAGAGGGGGCCCAGGGGGGCTACACCTTC. Its translation: CASSLEGAQGGYTF.

V gene TRBV4-2 combines with J gene TRBJ2-3; 12 bases match TRBD2. V trimming: 3 bases; J trimming: 4 bases; junction bases outside the gene matches: 17. The CDR3 runs to 20 residues. Germline V gene sequence: CDR1 LGHNA, CDR2 YNFKEQ. The DNA for the CDR3 is TGTGCCAGCAGCCAGGAAGTAGCGACTAGCGGGAGATTATCGGCAGATACGCAGTATTTT. It specifies CASSQEVATSGRLSADTQYF.

The chain has TRBV7-2 and TRBJ2-2; 12 positions match TRBD2. CDR1 is SGHTA, CDR2 FQGNSA, per germline. The ends lost 1 base at V and 7 bases at J; junction bases unmatched: 4. This CDR3 region has 16 residues. The chain's CDR3 is CASSLETSGRIGELFF. CDR3 nucleotide sequence: TGTGCCAGCAGCTTAGAAACTAGCGGGAGGATCGGGGAGCTGTTTTTT.

The chain uses TRBV6-5 and TRBJ1-1; TRBD1 agrees at 8 bases. The germline CDR1 and CDR2 sequences are MNHEY and SVGAGI. The CDR3 contains 13 residues. The V segment lost 6 bases and the J segment 5 bases; nucleotides outside the gene matches: 5. The CDR3 sequence is CASRRQGYTEAFF. In DNA form, the CDR3 reads TGTGCCAGCAGAAGACAGGGGTATACTGAAGCTTTCTTT.

The J gene is TRBJ2-5, the V gene TRBV7-9, with D possibly TRBD1 on 7 matching bases. Germline V gene lookup returns CDR1 SEHNR and CDR2 FQNEAQ (reference sequence). The CDR3 consists of 15 residues. Trimming took off 0 bases at V and 4 bases at J, with 12 bases between the two ends. CDR3 bases: TGTGCCAGCAGCTTAGCGCCAGGGGGAGGAGAGACCCAGTACTTC. It yields the protein CASSLAPGGGETQYF.

This sequence joins TRBV7-2 and TRBJ2-1, with D unclear. V lost 2 bases and J 4 bases, leaving 15 bases between the germline ends. Per germline, CDR1 SGHTA and CDR2 FQGNSA. This CDR3 is built from 16 residues. The CDR3 loop is CASSLSVAIGYNEQFF. CDR3 DNA: TGTGCCAGCAGCTTAAGTGTAGCAATAGGGTACAATGAGCAGTTCTTC. The whole variable domain, filled in from reference TRBV7-2 and TRBJ2-1, reads GAGVSQSPSNKVTEKGKDVELRCDPISGHTALYWYRQSLGQGLEFLIYFQGNSAPDKSGLPSDRFSAERTGGSVSTLTIQRTQQEDSAVYLCASSLSVAIGYNEQFFGPGTRLTVL.

In its sample, this clone was seen once. This rearrangement joins TRBV4-2 to TRBJ2-1; a weak D match, TRBD2 (5 bases). This CDR3 spans 11 amino acids. CDR1 LGHNA and CDR2 YNFKEQ come from the germline V gene. Trimming cost V 6 bases and J 12 bases, with 12 bases left between them. This chain's CDR3 is CASRDLVGQFF. For the CDR3, the DNA is TGTGCCAGCAGGGACTTAGTTGGGCAGTTCTTC.

The V and J genes are TRBV6-6 and TRBJ1-2; 9 bases fit TRBD1. J lost 5 bases, V lost 7 bases, and 8 bases had no gene match. CDR3 length: 14 amino acids. CDR1 is MNHNY and CDR2 is SVGAGI in the germline V gene (reference sequence). The CDR3 bases are TGTGCCAGCACTTCAAGACAGGGGGTATATGGCTACACCTTC. This gives the protein CASTSRQGVYGYTF.